The 15 T cell receptor beta chains below were found in one sample sequenced in a study of cytomegalovirus exposure and HLA in healthy donors. The PCR was carried out with 60 Vbeta primers and 13 Jbeta primers. Measured with immunoSEQ multiplex PCR; TCRdb has only the in-frame clones, and not every one. The data show 180,000 or so clones, about 80% seen once. Sequences were obtained from PBMCs. The receptors were gathered from a man aged 45 to 65 in good health and CMV-seropositive.

V usage is TRBV7-2 and J usage is TRBJ1-1; 10 bases map to TRBD1. CDR1 is SGHTA and CDR2 is FQGNSA in the germline V gene. This CDR3 spans 12 amino acids. The ends lost 2 bases at V and 10 bases at J; junction bases unmatched: 1. CDR3 amino acids: CASSLRQGAAFF. For the CDR3, the DNA is TGTGCCAGCAGCTTAAGACAGGGGGCAGCTTTCTTT.

The chain recombines TRBV27 with TRBJ2-5; 9 nucleotides agree with TRBD1. The germline CDR1 and CDR2 sequences are MNHEY and SMNVEV (reference sequence). V shed 3 bases and J 2 bases; nucleotides not matched to a gene: 4. This CDR3 has 15 amino acids. This chain's CDR3 is CASSFGGTGQETQYF. Written as DNA, the CDR3 is TGTGCCAGCAGTTTCGGGGGGACAGGGCAAGAGACCCAGTACTTC.

This clone was counted only a few times. J is TRBJ2-1 and V is TRBV7-3; 8 bases match TRBD2. This CDR3 has 16 residues. Germline V gene sequence: CDR1 SGHTA, CDR2 FQGTGA. V shed 5 bases and J 1 base; nucleotides not matched to a gene: 7. The CDR3 DNA sequence: TGTGCCAGCAGCCCCCTAGCGGGTTATTCCTACAATGAGCAGTTCTTC. It translates to CASSPLAGYSYNEQFF. The full variable domain, with the rest looked up from reference TRBV7-3 and TRBJ2-1, is GAGVSQTPSNKVTEKGKYVELRCDPISGHTALYWYRQSLGQGPEFLIYFQGTGAADDSGLPNDRFFAVRPEGSVSTLKIQRTERGDSAVYLCASSPLAGYSYNEQFFGPGTRLTVL.

CDR3: CASSPPGWDRSSGYTF. CDR3 in DNA: TGTGCCAGCTCACCACCGGGGTGGGACAGGTCGTCGGGCTACACCTTC. V usage is TRBV18 and J usage is TRBJ1-2; 8 positions agree with TRBD1. This CDR3 has 16 residues. Per the germline V gene, CDR1 is KGHSH and CDR2 is LQKENI. Trimming took 0 bases from V and 8 from J; bases not matched to a gene: 11.

This clone was observed a few times. The V gene is TRBV7-9, the J gene TRBJ1-3, with D maybe TRBD1 (5 bases). Trimming removed 5 bases at V and 8 bases at J, with 19 bases between. From germline, CDR1 is SEHNR and CDR2 FQNEAQ (reference sequence). CDR3 length: 15 residues. In DNA, the CDR3 is TGTGCCAGCAGCCCTCCGGGTCTACAGGTGGACACCATATATTTT. Encoded protein: CASSPPGLQVDTIYF.

The V call is TRBV5-1, the J call TRBJ2-5; 11 nucleotides agree with TRBD2. The CDR3 has 15 amino acids. Germline values: CDR1 SGHRS, CDR2 YFSETQ. Trimming at V came to 7 bases and at J to 7 bases, leaving 12 bases not matched to a gene. The CDR3, as DNA: TGCGCCAGCGAAACGGAACTAGCGGGGGCCCGGACCCAGTACTTC. Translated, it gives CASETELAGARTQYF.

The rearrangement joins TRBV28 to TRBJ2-7; TRBD1 agrees at 9 bases. CDR1 and CDR2 (germline): MDHEN, SYDVKM. The CDR3 runs 15 residues. Trimming cost V 5 bases and J 5 bases; bases outside gene matches: 10. The CDR3 sequence is CASSHSGTGSDEQYV. DNA of the CDR3: TGTGCCAGCAGTCATTCCGGGACAGGGAGTGACGAGCAGTACGTC.

The chain couples TRBV28 to TRBJ1-5; D is ambiguous. Germline-derived CDR1 and CDR2 are MDHEN and SYDVKM. The CDR3 is made up of 14 amino acids. Between the trimmed V and J ends, which lost 4 bases and 4 bases, there was a span of 11 bases. CDR3 sequence reads: CASSYKRINQPQHF. The DNA of the CDR3 is TGTGCCAGCAGTTACAAGCGGATTAATCAGCCCCAGCATTTT.

The V and J genes are TRBV6-6 and TRBJ2-3; D is unclear. The V gene's germline CDR1 is MNHNY and CDR2 SVGAGI (reference sequence). The CDR3 spans 15 residues. Trimming stripped 2 bases from V and 6 bases from J, with 15 bases between. The CDR3 reads CASSYGPVPGDTQYF. CDR3 in DNA: TGTGCCAGCAGTTACGGTCCGGTTCCCGGGGATACGCAGTATTTT.

J is TRBJ2-7 and V is TRBV7-2; a weak D match, TRBD1 (6 bases). Germline lookup yields CDR1 SGHTA and CDR2 FQGNSA. Deletions cut 5 bases from V and 6 bases from J, with 11 bases between. The CDR3 consists of 12 residues. CDR3 nucleotides: TGTGCCAGCAGCACACAGGGTTCCGAGCAGTACTTC. Its translation is CASSTQGSEQYF.

A remark on this clone: The sample contains more than one DNA sequence encoding this CDR3. The chain recombines TRBV5-6 with TRBJ2-5; 7 bases match TRBD1. Per germline, CDR1 SGHDT and CDR2 YYEEEE. This CDR3 comprises 14 residues. The V gene end was trimmed by 4 bases and the J gene end by 5 bases; junction bases not matched to a gene: 8. CDR3 residues: CASSLGTGAETQYF. The CDR3 coding sequence is TGTGCCAGCAGCCTGGGTACAGGGGCTGAGACCCAGTACTTC.

Only one count was recorded for this clone. CDR3 coding DNA: TGTGCCAGCCTGGGGGGAACTAATGAAAAACTGTTTTTT. Translated: CASLGGTNEKLFF. The J gene is TRBJ1-4, the V gene TRBV28; a weak D match, TRBD1 (5 bases). Trimming cost V 8 bases and J 1 base, with 8 bases left between them. The CDR3 length is 13 residues. Germline assignment: CDR1 MDHEN and CDR2 SYDVKM.

V gene TRBV6-5 combines with J gene TRBJ1-2, with 10 nucleotides matching TRBD1. The germline V gene encodes CDR1 MNHEY and CDR2 SVGAGI. The CDR3 extends over 14 amino acids. V was pared by 4 bases and J by 8 bases, with 7 bases of the junction left unmatched. CDR3 nucleotide sequence: TGTGCCAGCAGTTTCCGACAGGGGGCGCGCGGCTACACCTTC. This encodes CASSFRQGARGYTF.

This sequence joins TRBV11-1 and TRBJ2-3, with a possible D match to TRBD2 (6 bases). V gave up 0 bases and J gave up 4 bases, with 14 bases separating them. Germline lookup yields CDR1 SGHAT and CDR2 FQDESV (reference sequence). There are 16 residues in the CDR3. The CDR3 DNA follows: TGTGCCAGCAGCTTAGCGGGACTCGTATACCCAGATACGCAGTATTTT. Translation gives CASSLAGLVYPDTQYF. Together with reference TRBV11-1 and TRBJ2-3, the CDR3 gives the full variable domain: EAEVAQSPRYKITEKSQAVAFWCDPISGHATLYWYRQILGQGPELLVQFQDESVVDDSQLPKDRFSAERLKGVDSTLKIQPAELGDSAMYLCASSLAGLVYPDTQYFGPGTRLTVL.

This rearrangement joins TRBV30 to TRBJ2-3; 10 bases line up with TRBD1. CDR1 is GTSNPN, CDR2 SVGIG, per germline (reference sequence). The CDR3 sequence is 15 residues long. With V trimmed by 4 bases and J by 0 bases, 4 bases remained unmatched. The CDR3 region has the DNA TGTGCCTGGAATCTGGGACAGGGGAGCACAGATACGCAGTATTTT. Amino acids: CAWNLGQGSTDTQYF. The whole variable domain, remainder taken from reference TRBV30 and TRBJ2-3, is SQTIHQWPATLVQPVGSPLSLECTVEGTSNPNLYWYRQAAGRGLQLLFYSVGIGQISSEVPQNLSASRPQDRQFILSSKKLLLSDSGFYLCAWNLGQGSTDTQYFGPGTRLTVL.